A single sample is the source of the 2 T cell receptor beta chains below, sequenced in a study of shared T cell receptors in the human thymus. Clones were sequenced by immunoSEQ multiplex PCR, and TCRdb holds only the in-frame ones, with some missing. Among 630,000 or so clones, around 87% were seen once, and the ten largest hold approximately 0.0097%. In addition, the sample was reused for a study of human thymus T cells.

Sequences were obtained from thymocytes. The receptors come from a boy less than two years old with a congenital heart defect.

The V gene is TRBV28, the J gene TRBJ2-1; 7 nucleotides agree with TRBD1. Germline V CDR1 and CDR2: MDHEN, SYDVKM. Trimming cost V 5 bases and J 7 bases; bases outside gene matches: 8. The CDR3 totals 14 residues. Here the CDR3 reads CASSQTGFWNEQFF. In DNA, the CDR3 is TGTGCCAGCAGTCAGACAGGGTTTTGGAATGAGCAGTTCTTC. Using reference TRBV28 and TRBJ2-1 for the parts outside the CDR3, the full variable domain is DVKVTQSSRYLVKRTGEKVFLECVQDMDHENMFWYRQDPGLGLRLIYFSYDVKMKEKGDIPEGYSVSREKKERFSLILESASTNQTSMYLCASSQTGFWNEQFFGPGTRLTVL.

The V call is TRBV11-2, the J call TRBJ1-5; the D is unclear. The V and J ends lost 0 bases and 6 bases respectively, with 12 bases between them. CDR1 and CDR2 (germline): SGHAT, FQNNGV. The CDR3 totals 15 residues. CDR3: CASSLDGGSRQPQHF. CDR3 DNA: TGTGCCAGCAGCTTAGATGGAGGGAGTCGTCAGCCCCAGCATTTT.